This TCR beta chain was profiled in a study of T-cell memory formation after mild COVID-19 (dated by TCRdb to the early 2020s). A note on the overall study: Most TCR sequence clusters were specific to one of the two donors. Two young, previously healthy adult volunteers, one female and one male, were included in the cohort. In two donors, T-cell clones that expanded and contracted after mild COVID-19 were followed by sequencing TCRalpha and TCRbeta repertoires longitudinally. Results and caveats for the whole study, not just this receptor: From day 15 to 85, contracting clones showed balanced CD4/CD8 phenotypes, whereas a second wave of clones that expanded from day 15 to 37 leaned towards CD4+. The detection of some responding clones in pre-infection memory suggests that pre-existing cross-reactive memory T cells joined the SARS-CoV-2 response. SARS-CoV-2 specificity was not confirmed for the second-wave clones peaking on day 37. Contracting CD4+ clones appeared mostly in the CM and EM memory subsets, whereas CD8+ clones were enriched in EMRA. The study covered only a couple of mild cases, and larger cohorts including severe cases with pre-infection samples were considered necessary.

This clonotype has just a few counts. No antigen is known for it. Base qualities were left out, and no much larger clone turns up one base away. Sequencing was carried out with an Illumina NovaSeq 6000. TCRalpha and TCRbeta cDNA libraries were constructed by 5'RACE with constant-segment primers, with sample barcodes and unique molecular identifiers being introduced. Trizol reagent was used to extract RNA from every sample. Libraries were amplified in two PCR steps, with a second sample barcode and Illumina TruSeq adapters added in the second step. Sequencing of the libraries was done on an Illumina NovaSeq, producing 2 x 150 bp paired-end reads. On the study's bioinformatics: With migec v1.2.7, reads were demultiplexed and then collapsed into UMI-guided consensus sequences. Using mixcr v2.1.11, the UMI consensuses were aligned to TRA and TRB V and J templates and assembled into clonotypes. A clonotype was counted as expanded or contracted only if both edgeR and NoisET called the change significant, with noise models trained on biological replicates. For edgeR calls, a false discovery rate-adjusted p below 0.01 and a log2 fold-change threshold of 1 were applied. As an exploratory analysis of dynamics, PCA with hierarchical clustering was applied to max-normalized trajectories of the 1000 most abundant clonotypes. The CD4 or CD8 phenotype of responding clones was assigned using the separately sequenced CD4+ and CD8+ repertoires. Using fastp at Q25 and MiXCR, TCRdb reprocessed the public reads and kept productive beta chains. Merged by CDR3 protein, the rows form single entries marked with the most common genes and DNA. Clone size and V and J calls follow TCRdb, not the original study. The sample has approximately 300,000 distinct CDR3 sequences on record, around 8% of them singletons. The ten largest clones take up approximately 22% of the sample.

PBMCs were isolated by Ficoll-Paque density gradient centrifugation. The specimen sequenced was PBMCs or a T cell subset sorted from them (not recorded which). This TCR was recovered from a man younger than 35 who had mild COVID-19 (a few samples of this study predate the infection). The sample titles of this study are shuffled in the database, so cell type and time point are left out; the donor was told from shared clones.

The CDR3 corresponds to CSARDPTGGYEQYF. In nucleotide form, the sequence is TGCAGTGCTAGAGATCCGACAGGGGGCTACGAGCAGTACTTC. The rearrangement joined TRBV20-1 to TRBJ2-7, with 9 middle bases fitting TRBD1. After removal of 0 bases from V and 3 bases from J, the junction retains 3 bases not matched to a gene. The CDR3, cysteine through phenylalanine, is 14 amino acids long. This entry keeps only the CDR3 DNA: 42 bases, framed from base 1. Sequences DFQATT (CDR1) and SNEGSKA (CDR2) are obtained from the germline V gene (reference sequence).